A single sample gave rise to the 3 T cell receptor beta chains below, sequenced in a study of molecular identifiers for immune sequencing clone quantification. Each CDR3 protein is one row after TCRdb ran MiXCR on the PCR reads. The data contain some 680,000 distinct CDR3 sequences, less than 30% of them singletons. Sample: naive CD8+ T cells from blood, with Jurkat cell RNA spiked in. Subset of the sample: FACS-sorted CD8+CD4-CCR7+CD45RA+ naive T cells. Source of these receptors: a human donor in good health. Some libraries in this study had Jurkat cell RNA spiked in.

The table lists this clonotype with many counts. This chain links TRBV30 with TRBJ1-1; D is possibly TRBD1 (5 bases). The CDR3 spans 17 residues. V was cut by 4 bases and J by 4 bases, with 25 bases left in between. Germline V CDR1 and CDR2: GTSNPN, SVGIG (reference sequence). DNA of the CDR3: TGTGCCTGGACCCACTTTGCCTTAAGGGGTGAGGCCACTGAAGCTTTCTTT. Translation gives CAWTHFALRGEATEAFF.

This clonotype was detected ten times or more. J is TRBJ2-3 and V is TRBV6-1; tentative D call: TRBD1 (5 bases). CDR1 MNHNS and CDR2 SASEGT come from the germline V gene. This CDR3 spans 14 amino acids. V lost 2 bases and J lost 4, with 10 bases in between. In nucleotides, the CDR3 is TGTGCCAGCAGTGAACAGGGTCCGCCAGATACGCAGTATTTT. Translation: CASSEQGPPDTQYF.

This clonotype has more than one count but fewer than ten. The rearrangement joins TRBV6-5 to TRBJ2-1, with D possibly matching TRBD2 (6 bases). Between the trimmed V and J ends, which lost 0 bases and 4 bases, there was a span of 10 bases. Germline CDR1 reads MNHEY; CDR2 reads SVGAGI. This CDR3 spans 15 amino acids. The CDR3 nucleotides read TGTGCCAGCAGTTACTCCCGGGAGTGGTACAATGAGCAGTTCTTC. Translation: CASSYSREWYNEQFF.